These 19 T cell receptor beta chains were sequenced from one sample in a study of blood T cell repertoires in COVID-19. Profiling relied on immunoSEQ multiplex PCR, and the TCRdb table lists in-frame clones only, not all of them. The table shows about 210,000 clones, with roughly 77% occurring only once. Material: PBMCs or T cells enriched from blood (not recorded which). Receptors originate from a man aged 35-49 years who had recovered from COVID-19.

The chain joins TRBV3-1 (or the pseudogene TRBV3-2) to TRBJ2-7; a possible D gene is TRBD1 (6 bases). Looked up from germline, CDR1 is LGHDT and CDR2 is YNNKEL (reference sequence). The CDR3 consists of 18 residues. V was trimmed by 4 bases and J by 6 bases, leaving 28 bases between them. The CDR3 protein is CASSPTKGVRSLLGEQYF. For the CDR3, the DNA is TGTGCCAGCAGCCCCACTAAGGGGGTTAGAAGTTTGTTGGGCGAGCAGTACTTC.

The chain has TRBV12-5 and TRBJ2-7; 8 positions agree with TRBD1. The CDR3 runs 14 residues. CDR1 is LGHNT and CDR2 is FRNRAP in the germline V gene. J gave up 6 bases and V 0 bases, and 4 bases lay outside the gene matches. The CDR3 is CASGLVQGASEQYF. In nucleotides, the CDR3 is TGTGCTAGTGGTTTGGTTCAGGGGGCTTCCGAGCAGTACTTC.

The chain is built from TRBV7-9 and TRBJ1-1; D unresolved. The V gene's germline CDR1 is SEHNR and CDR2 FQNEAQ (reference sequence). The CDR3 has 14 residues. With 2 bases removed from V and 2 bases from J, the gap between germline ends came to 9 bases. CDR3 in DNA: TGTGCCAGCAGCTTATGGGCGGGTAACACTGAAGCTTTCTTT. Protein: CASSLWAGNTEAFF.

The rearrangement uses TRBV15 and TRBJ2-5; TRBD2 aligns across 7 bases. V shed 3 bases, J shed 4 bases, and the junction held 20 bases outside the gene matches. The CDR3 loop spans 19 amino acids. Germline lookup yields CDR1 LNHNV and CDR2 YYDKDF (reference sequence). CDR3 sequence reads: CATSRARTGGFRGAETQYF. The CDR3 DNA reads TGTGCCACCAGCAGGGCTCGAACGGGAGGATTTAGGGGAGCAGAGACCCAGTACTTC.

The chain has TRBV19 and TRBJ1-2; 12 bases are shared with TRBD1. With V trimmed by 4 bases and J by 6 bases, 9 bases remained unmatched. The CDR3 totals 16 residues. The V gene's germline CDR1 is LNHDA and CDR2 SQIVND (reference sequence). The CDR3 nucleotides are TGTGCCAGTAGTAACTACGGGACAGGGGGCTCAGATGGCTACACCTTC. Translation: CASSNYGTGGSDGYTF.

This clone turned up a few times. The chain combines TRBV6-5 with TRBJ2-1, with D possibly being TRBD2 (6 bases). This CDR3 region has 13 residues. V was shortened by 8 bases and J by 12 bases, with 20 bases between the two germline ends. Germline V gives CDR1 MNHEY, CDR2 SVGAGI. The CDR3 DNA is TGTGCCAGCCATGGCGCGGGGAGGTCCGCGCAGTTCTTC. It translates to CASHGAGRSAQFF.

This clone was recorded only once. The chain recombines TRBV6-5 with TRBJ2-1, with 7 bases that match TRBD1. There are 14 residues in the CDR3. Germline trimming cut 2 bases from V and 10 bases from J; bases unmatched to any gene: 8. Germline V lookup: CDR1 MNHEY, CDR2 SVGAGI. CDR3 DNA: TGTGCCAGCAGTTACGACAGGGTCGGAATAGAGCAGTTCTTC. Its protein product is CASSYDRVGIEQFF.

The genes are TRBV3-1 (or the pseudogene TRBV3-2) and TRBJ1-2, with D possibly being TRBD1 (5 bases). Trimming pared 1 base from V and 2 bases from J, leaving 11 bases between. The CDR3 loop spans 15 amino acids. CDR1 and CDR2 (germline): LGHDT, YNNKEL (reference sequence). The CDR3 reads CASSQVAGGNYGYTF. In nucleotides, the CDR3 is TGTGCCAGCAGCCAAGTGGCGGGGGGAAACTATGGCTACACCTTC.

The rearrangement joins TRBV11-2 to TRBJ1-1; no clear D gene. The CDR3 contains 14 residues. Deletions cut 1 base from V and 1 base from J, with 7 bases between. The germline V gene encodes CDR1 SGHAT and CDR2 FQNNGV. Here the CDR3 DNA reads TGTGCCAGCAGCTTAGCGTTACAGAACACTGAAGCTTTCTTT. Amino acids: CASSLALQNTEAFF.

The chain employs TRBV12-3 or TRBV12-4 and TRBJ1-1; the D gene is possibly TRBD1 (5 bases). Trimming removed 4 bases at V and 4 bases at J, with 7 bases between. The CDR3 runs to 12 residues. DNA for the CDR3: TGTGCCAGCAGTTCTAGGGGCACTGAAGCTTTCTTT. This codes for CASSSRGTEAFF.

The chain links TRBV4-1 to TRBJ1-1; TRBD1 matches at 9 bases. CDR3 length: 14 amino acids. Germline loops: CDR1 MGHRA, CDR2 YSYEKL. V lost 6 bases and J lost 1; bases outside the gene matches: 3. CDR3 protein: CASRQGASNTEAFF. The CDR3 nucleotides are TGCGCCAGCAGACAGGGGGCATCGAACACTGAAGCTTTCTTT.

This CDR3 reads CASSPTTGLRFTDTQYF. The CDR3 DNA reads TGTGCCAGCAGCCCTACAACGGGACTTCGGTTCACAGATACGCAGTATTTT. The V gene is TRBV7-9, the J gene TRBJ2-3; possibly TRBD2 for D (6 bases). V lost 5 bases to trimming and J lost 2 bases, with 20 bases between them. This CDR3 spans 17 amino acids. Looked up from germline, CDR1 is SEHNR and CDR2 is FQNEAQ (reference sequence).

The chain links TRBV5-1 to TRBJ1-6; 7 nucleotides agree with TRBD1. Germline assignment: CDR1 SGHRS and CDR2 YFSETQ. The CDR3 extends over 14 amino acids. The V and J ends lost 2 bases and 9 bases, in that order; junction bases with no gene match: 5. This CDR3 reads CASSFPGGGSPLHF. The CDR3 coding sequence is TGCGCCAGCAGCTTCCCAGGGGGTGGTTCACCCCTCCACTTT.

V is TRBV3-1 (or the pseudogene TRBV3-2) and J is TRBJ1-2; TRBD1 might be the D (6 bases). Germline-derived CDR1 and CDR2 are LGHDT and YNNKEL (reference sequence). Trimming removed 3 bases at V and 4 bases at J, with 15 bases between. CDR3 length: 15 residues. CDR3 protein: CASSHRRGPIYGYTF. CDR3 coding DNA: TGTGCCAGCAGCCACCGCAGGGGCCCTATCTATGGCTACACCTTC.

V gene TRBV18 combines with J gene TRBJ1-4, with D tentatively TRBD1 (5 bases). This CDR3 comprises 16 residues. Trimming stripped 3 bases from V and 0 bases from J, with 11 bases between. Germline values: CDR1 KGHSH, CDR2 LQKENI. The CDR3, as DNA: TGTGCCAGCTCACCGTCAGGGTCATCAACTAATGAAAAACTGTTTTTT. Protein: CASSPSGSSTNEKLFF. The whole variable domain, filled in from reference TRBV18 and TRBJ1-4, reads NAGVMQNPRHLVRRRGQEARLRCSPMKGHSHVYWYRQLPEEGLKFMVYLQKENIIDESGMPKERFSAEFPKEGPSILRIQQVVRGDSAAYFCASSPSGSSTNEKLFFGSGTQLSVL.

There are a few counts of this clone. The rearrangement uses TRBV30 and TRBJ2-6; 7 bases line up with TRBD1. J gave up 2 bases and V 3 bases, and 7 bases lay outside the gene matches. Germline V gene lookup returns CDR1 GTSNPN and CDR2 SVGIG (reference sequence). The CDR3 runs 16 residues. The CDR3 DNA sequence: TGTGCCTGGAGCAGGGGGACAGCTGCTGGGGCCAACGTCCTGACTTTC. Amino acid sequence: CAWSRGTAAGANVLTF.

CDR3 sequence reads: CASSIRKGPSGEQYF. The DNA for the CDR3 is TGTGCCAGCTCAATCCGAAAAGGTCCCTCGGGGGAGCAGTACTTC. The chain couples TRBV18 to TRBJ2-7, with TRBD2 as a possible D gene (5 bases). V lost 5 bases, J lost 7 bases, and 21 bases lay in between. The germline gives CDR1 KGHSH, CDR2 LQKENI. This CDR3 spans 15 amino acids.

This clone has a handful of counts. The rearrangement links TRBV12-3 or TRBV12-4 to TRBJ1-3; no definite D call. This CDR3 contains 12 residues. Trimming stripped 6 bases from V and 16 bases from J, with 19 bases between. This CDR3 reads CASSTHTIGVYF. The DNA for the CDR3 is TGTGCCAGCAGCACTCATACGATCGGTGTGTATTTT.

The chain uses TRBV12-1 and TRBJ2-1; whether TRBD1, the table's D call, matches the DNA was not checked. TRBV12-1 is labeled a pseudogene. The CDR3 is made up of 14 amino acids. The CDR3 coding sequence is TGTGCCAGCAGCTCCCACCGACAGGGCCATGAGCAGTTCTTC. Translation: CASSSHRQGHEQFF.